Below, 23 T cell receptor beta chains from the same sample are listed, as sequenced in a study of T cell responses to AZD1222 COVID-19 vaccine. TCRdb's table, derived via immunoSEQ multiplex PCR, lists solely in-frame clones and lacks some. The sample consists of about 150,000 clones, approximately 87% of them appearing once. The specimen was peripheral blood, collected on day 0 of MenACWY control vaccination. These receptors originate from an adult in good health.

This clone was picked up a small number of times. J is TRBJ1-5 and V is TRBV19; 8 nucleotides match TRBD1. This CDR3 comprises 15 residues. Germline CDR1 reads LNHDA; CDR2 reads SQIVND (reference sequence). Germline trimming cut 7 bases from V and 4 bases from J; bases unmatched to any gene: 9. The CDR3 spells CASTDGTGGNQPQHF. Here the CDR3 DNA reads TGTGCCAGTACCGATGGGACAGGTGGGAATCAGCCCCAGCATTTT.

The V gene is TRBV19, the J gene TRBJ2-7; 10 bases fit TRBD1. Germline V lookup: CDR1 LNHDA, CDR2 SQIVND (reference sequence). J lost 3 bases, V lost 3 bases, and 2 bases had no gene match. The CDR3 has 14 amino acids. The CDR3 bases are TGTGCCAGTAGTATGAGGGACAGGGGCTACGAGCAGTACTTC. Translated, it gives CASSMRDRGYEQYF.

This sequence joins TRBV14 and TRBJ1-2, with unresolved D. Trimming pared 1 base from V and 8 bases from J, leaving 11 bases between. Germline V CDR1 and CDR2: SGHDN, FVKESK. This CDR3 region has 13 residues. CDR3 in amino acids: CASSQVPPQGYTF. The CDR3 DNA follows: TGTGCCAGCAGCCAAGTCCCCCCACAGGGCTACACCTTC.

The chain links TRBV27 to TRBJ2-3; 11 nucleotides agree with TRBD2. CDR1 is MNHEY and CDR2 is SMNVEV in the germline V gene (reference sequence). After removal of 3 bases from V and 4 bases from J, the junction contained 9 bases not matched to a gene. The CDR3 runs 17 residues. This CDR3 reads CASSFRLAGSLADTQYF. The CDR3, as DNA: TGTGCCAGCAGTTTTAGACTAGCGGGGAGTCTCGCAGATACGCAGTATTTT.

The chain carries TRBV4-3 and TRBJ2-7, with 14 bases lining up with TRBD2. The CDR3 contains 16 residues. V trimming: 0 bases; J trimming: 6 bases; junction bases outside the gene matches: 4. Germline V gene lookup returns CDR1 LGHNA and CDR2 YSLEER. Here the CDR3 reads CASSQEGTSGGSEQYF. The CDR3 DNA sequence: TGCGCCAGCAGCCAAGAGGGGACTAGCGGGGGAAGCGAGCAGTACTTC.

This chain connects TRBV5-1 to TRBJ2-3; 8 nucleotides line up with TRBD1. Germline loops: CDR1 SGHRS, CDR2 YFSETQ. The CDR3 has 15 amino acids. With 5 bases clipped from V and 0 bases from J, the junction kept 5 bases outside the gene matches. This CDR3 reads CASRGTGPSTDTQYF. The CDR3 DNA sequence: TGCGCCAGCAGGGGGACAGGACCTAGCACAGATACGCAGTATTTT.

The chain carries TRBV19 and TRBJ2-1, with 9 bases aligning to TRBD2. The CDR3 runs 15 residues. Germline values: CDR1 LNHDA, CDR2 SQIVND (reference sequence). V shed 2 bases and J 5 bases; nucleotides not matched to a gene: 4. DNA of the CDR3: TGTGCCAGTAGTATACGGCGGGGGGGCCACAATGAGCAGTTCTTC. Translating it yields CASSIRRGGHNEQFF.

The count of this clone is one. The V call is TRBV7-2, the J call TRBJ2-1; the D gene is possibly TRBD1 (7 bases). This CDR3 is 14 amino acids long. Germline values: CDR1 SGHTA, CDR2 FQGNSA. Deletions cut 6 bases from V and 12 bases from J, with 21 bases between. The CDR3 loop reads CASRIDRAGIGQFF. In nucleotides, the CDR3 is TGTGCCAGCAGGATTGACAGGGCGGGAATTGGGCAGTTCTTC.

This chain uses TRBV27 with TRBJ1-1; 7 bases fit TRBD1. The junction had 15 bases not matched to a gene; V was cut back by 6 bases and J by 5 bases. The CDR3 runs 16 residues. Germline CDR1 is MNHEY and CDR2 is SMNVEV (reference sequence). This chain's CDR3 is CASSPTGARQRTEAFF. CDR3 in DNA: TGTGCCAGCAGCCCTACAGGGGCCCGCCAGAGAACTGAAGCTTTCTTT.

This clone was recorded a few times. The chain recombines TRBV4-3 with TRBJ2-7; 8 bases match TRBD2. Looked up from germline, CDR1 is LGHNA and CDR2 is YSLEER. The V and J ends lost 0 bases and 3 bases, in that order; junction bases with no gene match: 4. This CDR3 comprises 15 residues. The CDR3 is CASSQDTSGVYEQYF. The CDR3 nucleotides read TGCGCCAGCAGCCAAGATACTAGCGGCGTCTACGAGCAGTACTTC.

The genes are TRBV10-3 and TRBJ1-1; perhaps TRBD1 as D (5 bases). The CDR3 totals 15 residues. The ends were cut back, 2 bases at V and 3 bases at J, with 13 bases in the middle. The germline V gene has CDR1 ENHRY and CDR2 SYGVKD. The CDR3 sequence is CAISEEGRAHTEAFF. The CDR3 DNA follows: TGTGCCATCAGTGAGGAGGGCAGGGCCCACACTGAAGCTTTCTTT.

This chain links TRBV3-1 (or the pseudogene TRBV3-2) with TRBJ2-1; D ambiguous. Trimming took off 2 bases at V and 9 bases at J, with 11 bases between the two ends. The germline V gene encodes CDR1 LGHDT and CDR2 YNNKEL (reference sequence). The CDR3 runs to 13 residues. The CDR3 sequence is CASSQPLSPEQFF. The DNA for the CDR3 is TGTGCCAGCAGCCAACCCCTTTCCCCTGAGCAGTTCTTC.

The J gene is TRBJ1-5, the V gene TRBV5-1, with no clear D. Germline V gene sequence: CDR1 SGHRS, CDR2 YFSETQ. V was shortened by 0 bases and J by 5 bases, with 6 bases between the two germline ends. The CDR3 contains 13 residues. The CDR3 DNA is TGCGCCAGCAGCTTGGCTTGGGATCAGCCCCAGCATTTT. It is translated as CASSLAWDQPQHF.

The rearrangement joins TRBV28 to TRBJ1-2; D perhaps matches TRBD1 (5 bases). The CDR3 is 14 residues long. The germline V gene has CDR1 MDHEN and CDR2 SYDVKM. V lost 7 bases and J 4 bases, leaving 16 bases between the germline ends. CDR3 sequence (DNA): TGTGCCAGCATTACACGGGCAGGGACCTATGGCTACACCTTC. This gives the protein CASITRAGTYGYTF.

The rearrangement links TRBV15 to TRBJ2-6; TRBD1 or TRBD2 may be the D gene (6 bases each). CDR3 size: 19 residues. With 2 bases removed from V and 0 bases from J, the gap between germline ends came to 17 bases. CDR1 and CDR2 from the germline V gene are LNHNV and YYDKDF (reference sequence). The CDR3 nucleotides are TGTGCCACCAGCAGATTATGGGGGGCCGGGAGCTCTGGGGCCAACGTCCTGACTTTC. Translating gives CATSRLWGAGSSGANVLTF.

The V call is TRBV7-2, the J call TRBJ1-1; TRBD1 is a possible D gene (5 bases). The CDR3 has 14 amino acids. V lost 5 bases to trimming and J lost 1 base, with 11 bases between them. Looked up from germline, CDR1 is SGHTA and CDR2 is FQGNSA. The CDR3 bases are TGTGCCAGCAGCCCCAGGGTTGCGAACACTGAAGCTTTCTTT. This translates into CASSPRVANTEAFF.

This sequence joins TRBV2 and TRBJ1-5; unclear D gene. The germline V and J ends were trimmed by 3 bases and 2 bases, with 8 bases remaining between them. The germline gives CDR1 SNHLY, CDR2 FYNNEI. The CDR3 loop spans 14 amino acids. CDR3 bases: TGTGCCAGCAGTGAGAGGGAACGCAATCAGCCCCAGCATTTT. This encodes CASSERERNQPQHF.

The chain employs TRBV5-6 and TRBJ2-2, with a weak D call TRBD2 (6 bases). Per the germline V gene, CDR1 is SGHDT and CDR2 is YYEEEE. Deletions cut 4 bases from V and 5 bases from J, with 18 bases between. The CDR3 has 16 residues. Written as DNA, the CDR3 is TGTGCCAGCAGCCCCCTCCGGGAGAGGGAGACCGGGGAGCTGTTTTTT. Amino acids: CASSPLRERETGELFF.

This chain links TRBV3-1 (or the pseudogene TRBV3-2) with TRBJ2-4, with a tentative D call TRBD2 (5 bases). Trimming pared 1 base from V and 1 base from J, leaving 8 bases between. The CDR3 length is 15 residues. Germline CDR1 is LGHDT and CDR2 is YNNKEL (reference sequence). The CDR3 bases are TGTGCCAGCAGCCAAGCGGCGGGCGCCAAAAACATTCAGTACTTC. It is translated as CASSQAAGAKNIQYF.

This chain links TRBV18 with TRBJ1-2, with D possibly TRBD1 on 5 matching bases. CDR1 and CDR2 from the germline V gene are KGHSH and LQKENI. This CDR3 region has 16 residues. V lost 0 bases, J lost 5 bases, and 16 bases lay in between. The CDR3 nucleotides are TGTGCCAGCTCACCACCGGTTAGGGGAGGCTCGTATGGCTACACCTTC. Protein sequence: CASSPPVRGGSYGYTF.

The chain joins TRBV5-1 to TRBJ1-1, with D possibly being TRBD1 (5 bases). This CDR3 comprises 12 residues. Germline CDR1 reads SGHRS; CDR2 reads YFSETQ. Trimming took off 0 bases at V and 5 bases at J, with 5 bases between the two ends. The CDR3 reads CASSLDRTEAFF. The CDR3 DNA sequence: TGCGCCAGCAGCTTGGACAGGACTGAAGCTTTCTTT. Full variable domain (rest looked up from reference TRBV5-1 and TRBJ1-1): KAGVTQTPRYLIKTRGQQVTLSCSPISGHRSVSWYQQTPGQGLQFLFEYFSETQRNKGNFPGRFSGRQFSNSRSEMNVSTLELGDSALYLCASSLDRTEAFFGQGTRLTVV.

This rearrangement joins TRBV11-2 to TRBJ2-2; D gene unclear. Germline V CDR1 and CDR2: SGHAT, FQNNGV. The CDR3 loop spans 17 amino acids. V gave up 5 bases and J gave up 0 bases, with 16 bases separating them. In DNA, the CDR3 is TGTGCCAGCAGCCCAGGCGTAGGCAGGACGAACACCGGGGAGCTGTTTTTT. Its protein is CASSPGVGRTNTGELFF. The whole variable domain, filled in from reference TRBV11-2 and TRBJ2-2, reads EAGVAQSPRYKIIEKRQSVAFWCNPISGHATLYWYQQILGQGPKLLIQFQNNGVVDDSQLPKDRFSAERLKGVDSTLKIQPAKLEDSAVYLCASSPGVGRTNTGELFFGEGSRLTVL.

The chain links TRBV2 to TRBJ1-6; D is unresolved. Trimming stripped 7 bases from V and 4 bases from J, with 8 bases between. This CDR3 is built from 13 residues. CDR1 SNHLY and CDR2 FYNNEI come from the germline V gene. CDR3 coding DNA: TGTGCCAGCACCTGGCTTTATAATTCACCCCTCCACTTT. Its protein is CASTWLYNSPLHF.